The present TCR beta chain was sequenced within a study of blood T cell repertoires in COVID-19. Looking at the study overall: The study drew acute and convalescent COVID-19 samples from the United States, Italy and Spain.

This table comes from immunoSEQ multiplex PCR, and its TCRdb copy is limited to in-frame clones, with some not included. The table has some 200,000 clones, 94% seen once. This clone was counted once. Enrollment of patients from Seattle took place during active infection, with longitudinal follow-up. This TCR came from a man aged 25-45 years with COVID-19, enrolled during active disease. The sequenced material came from peripheral blood.

The CDR3 is CASNRDREQFF. The CDR3, as DNA: TGTGCCAGCAACCGCGATCGGGAGCAGTTCTTC. The gene calls are TRBV7-2 and TRBJ2-1; D gene ambiguous. The germline V gene has CDR1 SGHTA and CDR2 FQGNSA. V lost 7 bases to trimming and J lost 10 bases, with 11 bases between them. This CDR3 is built from 11 residues.